This T cell receptor beta chain was documented in a study of Ad26.COV2.S vaccination and SARS-CoV-2 variants. Study at large: Intramuscular Ad26.COV2.S at 5x10^10 or 1x10^11 viral particles.

This clone was detected only once. Treatment in this sample: 15 to 20 received Ad26.COV2.S at low or high dose, single or two shots; roughly five received placebo; per-sample allocation not given. The samples date from day 63 after the first vaccine or placebo injection. Germline V gene data show CDR1 as SQVTM and CDR2 as ANQGSEA. This CDR3 comprises 13 residues. Trimming removed 6 bases from V and 3 bases from J, with 14 bases in between. Data came from immunoSEQ multiplex PCR; TCRdb stores just in-frame clones and leaves some out. The repertoire includes 350,000 to 400,000 clones, approximately 86% of them detected once, and 3.5% sits in the top ten.

The sequence was collected from a person between 18 and 60 years old who received the Ad26.COV2.S COVID-19 vaccine or a placebo. The chain is built from TRBV29-1 and TRBJ1-1; perhaps TRBD1 as D (5 bases). Here the sequenced sample was peripheral blood, taken in a trial of Ad26.COV2.S vaccine versus placebo. CDR3 DNA: TGCAGCGTGGTGCTAGGGACGGACACTGAAGCTTTCTTT. This gives the protein CSVVLGTDTEAFF. Supplemented by reference TRBV29-1 and TRBJ1-1, the full variable domain reads SAVISQKPSRDICQRGTSLTIQCQVDSQVTMMFWYRQQPGQSLTLIATANQGSEATYESGFVIDKFPISRPNLTFSTLTVSNMSPEDSSIYLCSVVLGTDTEAFFGQGTRLTVV.